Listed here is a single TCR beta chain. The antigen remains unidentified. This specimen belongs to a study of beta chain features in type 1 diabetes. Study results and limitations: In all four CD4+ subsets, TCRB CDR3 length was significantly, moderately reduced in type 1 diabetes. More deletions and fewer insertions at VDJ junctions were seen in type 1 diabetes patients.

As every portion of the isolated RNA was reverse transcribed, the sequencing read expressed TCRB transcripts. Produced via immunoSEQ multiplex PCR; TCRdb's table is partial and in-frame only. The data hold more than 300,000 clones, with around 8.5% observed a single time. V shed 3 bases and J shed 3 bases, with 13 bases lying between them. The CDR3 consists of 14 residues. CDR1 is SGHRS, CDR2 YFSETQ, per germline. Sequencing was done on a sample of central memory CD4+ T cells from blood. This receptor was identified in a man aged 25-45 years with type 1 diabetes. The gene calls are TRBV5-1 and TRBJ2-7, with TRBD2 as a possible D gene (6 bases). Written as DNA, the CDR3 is TGCGCCAGCAGCTCGGACCCCGGGAGCTACGAGCAGTACTTC. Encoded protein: CASSSDPGSYEQYF.